The 3 T cell receptor beta chains presented below share a single source sample, sequenced in a study of shared clonotypes between healthy human individuals. Profiled with immunoSEQ multiplex PCR; TCRdb holds only in-frame clones, not every one. This sample yields about 480,000 clones, of which less than 85% are seen a single time; 13% belongs to the top ten. Source material: PBMCs. The receptors come from a woman between 40 and 50 years old in good health. Some clones in this sample may be carry-over from other donors' samples.

J is TRBJ2-3 and V is TRBV27; 8 bases match TRBD2. Germline V gene data show CDR1 as MNHEY and CDR2 as SMNVEV (reference sequence). This CDR3 has 17 amino acids. V trimming: 1 base; J trimming: 0 bases; junction bases outside the gene matches: 6. The CDR3 loop reads CASSLLGLVSSTDTQYF. CDR3 bases: TGTGCCAGCAGTTTATTGGGACTAGTTTCTAGCACAGATACGCAGTATTTT.

This clone was detected only once. V gene TRBV6-4 combines with J gene TRBJ1-5, with TRBD1 as a possible D gene (6 bases). V lost 7 bases, J lost 0 bases, and 16 bases lay in between. The length of the CDR3 is 16 residues. Germline V gene data show CDR1 as MRHNA and CDR2 as SNTAGT. The CDR3 DNA sequence: TGTGCCAGCATCGAGGGGGGCCCTTATAGCAATCAGCCCCAGCATTTT. Translation gives CASIEGGPYSNQPQHF.

This chain links TRBV6-5 with TRBJ2-1; D is unresolved. Per the germline V gene, CDR1 is MNHEY and CDR2 is SVGAGI. This CDR3 comprises 13 residues. Trimming took 0 bases from V and 7 from J, leaving 7 bases between them. The chain's CDR3 is CASSYSKGNEQFF. The CDR3 coding sequence is TGTGCCAGCAGTTACTCTAAAGGGAATGAGCAGTTCTTC.